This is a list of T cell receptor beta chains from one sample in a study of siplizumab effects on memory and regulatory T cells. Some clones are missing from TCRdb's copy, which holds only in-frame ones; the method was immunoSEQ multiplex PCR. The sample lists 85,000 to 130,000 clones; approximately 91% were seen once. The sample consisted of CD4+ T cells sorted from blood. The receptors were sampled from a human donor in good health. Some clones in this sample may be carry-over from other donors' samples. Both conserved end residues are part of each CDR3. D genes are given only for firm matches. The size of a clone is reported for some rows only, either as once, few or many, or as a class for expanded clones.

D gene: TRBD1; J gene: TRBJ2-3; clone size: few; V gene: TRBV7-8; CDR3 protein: CASISDRAGTDTQYF; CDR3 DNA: TGTGCCAGTATATCGGACAGGGCGGGCACAGATACGCAGTATTTT
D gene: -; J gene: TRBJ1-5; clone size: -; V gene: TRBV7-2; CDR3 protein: CASSSDPIQPQHF; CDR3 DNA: TGTGCCAGCAGCTCGGACCCAATACAGCCCCAGCATTTT
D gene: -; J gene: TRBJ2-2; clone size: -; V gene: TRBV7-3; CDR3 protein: CASSPDSNSGTGELFF; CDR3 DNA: TGTGCCAGCTCCCCGGACAGCAACTCCGGGACCGGGGAGCTGTTTTTT
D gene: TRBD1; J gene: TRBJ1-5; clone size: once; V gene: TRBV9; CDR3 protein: CASSETGEPQPQHF; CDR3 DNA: TGTGCCAGCAGCGAAACAGGGGAGCCTCAGCCCCAGCATTTT
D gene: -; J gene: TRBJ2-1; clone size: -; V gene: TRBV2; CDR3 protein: CASRARGTASVQFF; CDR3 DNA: TGTGCCAGCAGAGCCCGGGGCACCGCTAGTGTGCAGTTCTTC
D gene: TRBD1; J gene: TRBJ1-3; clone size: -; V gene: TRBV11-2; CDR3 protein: CASSPGQDLSGNTIYF; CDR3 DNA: TGTGCCAGCAGCCCAGGACAGGATCTCTCTGGAAACACCATATATTTT
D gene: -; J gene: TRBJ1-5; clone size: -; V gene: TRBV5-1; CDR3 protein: CASRLAWGGNQPQHF; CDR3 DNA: TGCGCCAGCAGGCTTGCTTGGGGGGGCAATCAGCCCCAGCATTTT
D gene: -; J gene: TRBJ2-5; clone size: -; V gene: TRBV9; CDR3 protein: CASSVGGWETQYF; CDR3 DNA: TGTGCCAGCAGCGTAGGTGGCTGGGAGACCCAGTACTTC
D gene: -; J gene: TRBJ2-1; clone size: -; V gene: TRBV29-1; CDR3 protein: CSVGWEFNEQFF; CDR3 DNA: TGCAGCGTCGGATGGGAGTTCAATGAGCAGTTCTTC
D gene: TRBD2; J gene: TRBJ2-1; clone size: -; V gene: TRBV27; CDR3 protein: CASSFGGTSGREQFF; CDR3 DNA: TGTGCCAGCAGTTTCGGGGGGACTAGCGGGAGGGAGCAGTTCTTC
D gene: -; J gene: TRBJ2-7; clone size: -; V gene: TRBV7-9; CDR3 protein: CASSLTLEQYF; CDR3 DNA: TGTGCCAGCAGCTTAACTTTAGAGCAGTACTTC
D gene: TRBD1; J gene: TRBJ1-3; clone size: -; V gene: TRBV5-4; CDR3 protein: CASSLGSSLQGGNTIYF; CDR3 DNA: TGTGCCAGCAGCTTGGGGTCCTCTCTACAGGGGGGAAACACCATATATTTT
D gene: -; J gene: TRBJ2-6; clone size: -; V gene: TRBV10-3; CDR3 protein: CAAAGGASGANVLTF; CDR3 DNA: TGTGCCGCGGCCGGAGGGGCTTCTGGGGCCAACGTCCTGACTTTC
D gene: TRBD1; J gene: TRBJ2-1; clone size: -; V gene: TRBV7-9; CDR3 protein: CASSLRGRNEQFF; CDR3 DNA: TGTGCCAGCAGCTTAAGGGGGCGCAATGAGCAGTTCTTC
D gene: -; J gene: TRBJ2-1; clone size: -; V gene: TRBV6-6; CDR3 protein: CASSYEGRSYNEQFF; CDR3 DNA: TGTGCCAGCAGTTACGAAGGGCGCTCCTACAATGAGCAGTTCTTC
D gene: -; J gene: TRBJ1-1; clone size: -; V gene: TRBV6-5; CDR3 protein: CASSYTSVVNTEAFF; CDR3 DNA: TGTGCCAGCAGTTACACGTCGGTAGTGAACACTGAAGCTTTCTTT
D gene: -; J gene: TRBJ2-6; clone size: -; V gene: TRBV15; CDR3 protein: CATSREGVGANVLTF; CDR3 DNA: TGTGCCACCAGCAGAGAAGGGGTCGGGGCCAACGTCCTGACTTTC
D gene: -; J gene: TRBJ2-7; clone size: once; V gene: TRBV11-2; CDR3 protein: CASSAQGPALYEQYF; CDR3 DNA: TGTGCCAGCAGCGCTCAGGGGCCCGCCCTCTACGAGCAGTACTTC